Listed below are T cell receptor beta chains from one sample, sequenced in a study of CD8 T cells in Susac syndrome. Each CDR3 protein is one row after TCRdb ran MiXCR on the immunoSEQ multiplex PCR reads. This table holds around 130,000 distinct CDR3 sequences, just over 95% found once. The specimen sequenced was CD4+ T cells from PBMCs. These receptors were obtained from a human donor with Susac syndrome. Both conserved end residues are part of each CDR3. Fields, in order: clone size, J gene, V gene, D gene, CDR3 protein, CDR3 DNA. A D gene is named only where the DNA matches it firmly. A clone size is listed for some rows: how often the clone was seen (once, few, many), or a class if it is expanded.

>NA|TRBJ2-3|TRBV19|NA
CASSISGRGLTDTQYF
TGTGCCAGTAGTATAAGCGGTAGGGGACTCACAGATACGCAGTATTTT
>NA|TRBJ2-5|TRBV20-1|TRBD2
CSAPGGLAALREETQYF
TGCAGTGCTCCTGGGGGACTAGCGGCGCTCAGGGAAGAGACCCAGTACTTC
>NA|TRBJ2-3|TRBV6-6|TRBD2
CASKVSGSHTDTQYF
TGTGCCAGCAAGGTTAGCGGGAGTCACACAGATACGCAGTATTTT
>NA|TRBJ2-5|TRBV7-2|TRBD2
CASSVTSGSSTTQYF
TGTGCCAGCAGCGTGACTAGCGGGAGCTCCACGACCCAGTACTTC
>few|TRBJ2-1|TRBV3-1|NA
CASSQDSSYNEQFF
TGTGCCAGCAGCCAAGACAGCTCCTACAATGAGCAGTTCTTC
>once|TRBJ1-1|TRBV20-1|TRBD1
CSAHNRGSNTEAFF
TGCAGTGCCCACAACAGGGGGTCAAACACTGAAGCTTTCTTT
>NA|TRBJ2-3|TRBV14|TRBD2
CASSQWKMAGGPDTQYF
TGTGCCAGCAGCCAATGGAAGATGGCGGGAGGTCCAGATACGCAGTATTTT
>NA|TRBJ1-2|TRBV7-9|TRBD1
CASDRGRDGYTF
TGTGCCAGTGACAGGGGGCGCGATGGCTACACCTTC
>NA|TRBJ2-1|TRBV7-9|NA
CASSSRLNVYNEQFF
TGTGCCAGCAGCTCCCGACTCAACGTTTACAATGAGCAGTTCTTC
>NA|TRBJ2-1|TRBV9|NA
CASSPSGPSYNEQFF
TGTGCCAGCAGCCCCTCGGGTCCTTCCTACAATGAGCAGTTCTTC
>once|TRBJ2-7|TRBV30|NA
CAWSVQDRKYEQYF
TGTGCCTGGAGTGTCCAGGACAGAAAATACGAGCAGTACTTC
>NA|TRBJ2-2|TRBV19|TRBD2
CASRPSGVAGELFF
TGTGCCAGTAGGCCTAGCGGGGTGGCCGGGGAGCTGTTTTTT
>NA|TRBJ2-7|TRBV5-1|NA
CASSLYDYEQYF
TGCGCCAGCAGCTTGTACGACTACGAGCAGTACTTC
>NA|TRBJ2-4|TRBV9|TRBD2
CASSLSAGGDKNIQYF
TGTGCCAGCAGCTTATCGGCGGGAGGGGACAAAAACATTCAGTACTTC
>NA|TRBJ1-5|TRBV15|NA
CATSRDVVGDTRHF
TGTGCCACCAGCAGAGATGTTGTGGGAGACACACGGCATTTT
>NA|TRBJ2-2|TRBV19|NA
CASSMRGSANTGELFF
TGTGCCAGTAGTATGAGGGGGTCGGCGAACACCGGGGAGCTGTTTTTT
>NA|TRBJ2-1|TRBV7-2|TRBD2
CASSPGAGGYNEQFF
TGTGCCAGCAGCCCGGGGGCGGGAGGTTACAATGAGCAGTTCTTC
>NA|TRBJ2-1|TRBV15|TRBD2
CATSSPGLDHLEQFF
TGTGCCACCAGCAGCCCGGGACTAGACCACCTTGAGCAGTTCTTC
>NA|TRBJ2-3|TRBV29-1|TRBD2
CSARLARGSGRADTQYF
TGCAGCGCCCGATTAGCGCGTGGAAGCGGGAGGGCCGATACGCAGTATTTT
>NA|TRBJ2-3|TRBV7-2|NA
CASSPLADTQYF
TGTGCCAGCAGCCCCCTTGCCGATACGCAGTATTTT
>NA|TRBJ2-3|TRBV12-3/TRBV12-4|TRBD1
CASSPRQGSGTDTQYF
TGTGCCAGCAGCCCCCGACAGGGGTCGGGCACAGATACGCAGTATTTT
>NA|TRBJ2-2|TRBV11-1|TRBD2
CASRQAGLAGVTGELFF
TGTGCCAGCAGGCAAGCGGGACTAGCGGGAGTCACCGGGGAGCTGTTTTTT
>NA|TRBJ1-5|TRBV30|NA
CAWRGQAPEPQHF
TGTGCCTGGAGGGGTCAGGCCCCAGAGCCCCAGCATTTT
>NA|TRBJ2-7|TRBV6-5|NA
CASSYSPSGAYEQYF
TGTGCCAGCAGTTACTCACCATCCGGGGCCTACGAGCAGTACTTC
>NA|TRBJ2-2|TRBV12-3/TRBV12-4|NA
CASTLRENTGELFF
TGTGCCAGCACCCTACGGGAGAACACCGGGGAGCTGTTTTTT
>NA|TRBJ2-1|TRBV29-1|TRBD2
CSVAGLAMNEQFF
TGCAGCGTTGCTGGACTAGCGATGAATGAGCAGTTCTTC
>NA|TRBJ2-2|TRBV29-1|NA
CSVAGQYTGELFF
TGCAGCGTTGCCGGACAGTACACCGGGGAGCTGTTTTTT
>NA|TRBJ2-1|TRBV6-2/TRBV6-3|NA
CASSFRANEQFF
TGTGCCAGCAGTTTCAGGGCCAATGAGCAGTTCTTC
>NA|TRBJ2-3|TRBV29-1|NA
CSVEDPGRTITDTQYF
TGCAGCGTTGAAGATCCGGGACGGACTATCACAGATACGCAGTATTTT
>NA|TRBJ2-3|TRBV5-1|NA
CASKTEGGLGTQYF
TGCGCCAGCAAAACCGAGGGGGGTCTGGGTACGCAGTATTTT
>NA|TRBJ2-5|TRBV14|NA
CASSHRDKGRETQYF
TGTGCCAGCAGCCATAGGGACAAGGGAAGAGAGACCCAGTACTTC
>few|TRBJ2-1|TRBV9|NA
CASSLGPSSYNEQFF
TGTGCCAGCTCCTTGGGGCCGAGCTCCTACAATGAGCAGTTCTTC
>NA|TRBJ1-2|TRBV25-1|NA
CASSDDEVGYTF
TGTGCCAGCAGTGACGATGAGGTTGGCTACACCTTC
>NA|TRBJ2-1|TRBV3-1|TRBD2
CASSQVSAGAYNEQFF
TGTGCCAGCAGCCAAGTCTCAGCGGGAGCCTACAATGAGCAGTTCTTC
>NA|TRBJ2-7|TRBV4-3|NA
CASSQGSRRYF
TGCGCCAGCAGCCAAGGTAGCCGTAGGTACTTC
>once|TRBJ1-1|TRBV20-1|NA
CSARGGGEAFF
TGCAGTGCTAGAGGAGGCGGGGAAGCTTTCTTT
>NA|TRBJ2-3|TRBV20-1|TRBD1
CSARLAGGDTQYF
TGCAGTGCTAGGCTGGCAGGGGGAGATACGCAGTATTTT
>NA|TRBJ2-3|TRBV20-1|NA
CSASQVGARDTQYF
TGCAGTGCTAGTCAGGTGGGAGCGAGGGATACGCAGTATTTT
>NA|TRBJ1-5|TRBV20-1|TRBD1
CSVPYEGASRQPQHF
TGCAGTGTCCCATATGAGGGGGCGTCACGGCAGCCCCAGCATTTT
>NA|TRBJ1-1|TRBV12-3/TRBV12-4|TRBD1
CASSGTAKNTEAFF
TGTGCCAGCAGTGGGACAGCTAAGAACACTGAAGCTTTCTTT
>NA|TRBJ2-6|TRBV2|NA
CASSATAGANVLTF
TGTGCCAGCAGTGCGACAGCTGGGGCCAACGTCCTGACTTTC